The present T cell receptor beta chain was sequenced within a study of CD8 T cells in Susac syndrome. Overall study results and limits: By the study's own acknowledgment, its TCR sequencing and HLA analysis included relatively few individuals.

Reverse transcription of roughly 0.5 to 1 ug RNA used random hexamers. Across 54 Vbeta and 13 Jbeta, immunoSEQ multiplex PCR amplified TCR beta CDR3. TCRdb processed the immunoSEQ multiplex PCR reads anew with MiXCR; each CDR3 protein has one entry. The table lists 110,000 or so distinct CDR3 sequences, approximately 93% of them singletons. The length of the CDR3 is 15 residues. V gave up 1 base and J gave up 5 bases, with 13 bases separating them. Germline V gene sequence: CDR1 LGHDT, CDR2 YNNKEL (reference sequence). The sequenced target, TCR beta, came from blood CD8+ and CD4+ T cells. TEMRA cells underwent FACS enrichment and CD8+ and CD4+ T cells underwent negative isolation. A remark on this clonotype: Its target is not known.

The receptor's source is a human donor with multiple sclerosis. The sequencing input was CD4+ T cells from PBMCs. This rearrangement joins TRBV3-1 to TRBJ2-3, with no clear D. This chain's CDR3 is CASSQALLGRDTQYF. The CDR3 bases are TGTGCCAGCAGCCAAGCACTTCTAGGACGAGATACGCAGTATTTT.